The T cell receptor (beta chain) described here comes from a study of a mutant IDH1 vaccine in newly diagnosed glioma. Here immunoSEQ multiplex PCR was the method, and the copy in TCRdb shows in-frame clones only, minus some. The table lists approximately 70,000 clones, less than 85% of them singletons. The time point here: baseline, week 1 (first vaccination visit). Treatment described: pre-vaccination baseline after standard-of-care therapy. CDR3 length equals 11 residues. V lost 7 bases and J 5 bases, leaving 8 bases between the germline ends. The germline V gene has CDR1 MNHEY and CDR2 SVGAGI. This material consisted of PBMCs, taken from a glioma patient treated with radiotherapy, temozolomide or both. V is TRBV6-5 and J is TRBJ1-1, with a weak D call TRBD1 (6 bases). This clonotype was sampled from a man in his forties or fifties with glioma. The chain's CDR3 is CASTRGTEAFF. CDR3 DNA: TGTGCCAGCACCAGGGGTACTGAAGCTTTCTTT.